This entry lists 24 T cell receptor beta chains sequenced from one sample in a study of cytomegalovirus exposure and HLA in healthy donors (dated by TCRdb to the late 2010s). The library came from the immunoSEQ multiplex PCR assay. For the multiplex PCR, a mixture combining 60 forward primers for TCR Vbeta segments and 13 reverse primers for TCR Jbeta segments was used. Here the immuneACCESS table is served through TCRdb, limited to in-frame sequences with V and J called. Missing clones are a known gap in these copies; in checked studies unresolved V genes cover under half, and the rest lacks a known reason. In this sample the table shows 110,000 to 150,000 clones, roughly 10% of which occur a single time. The top ten clonotypes cover less than 2% of the sample. Sequencing used PBMCs. These receptors came from a man in his fifties in good health and CMV-seronegative.

This clone has a handful of counts. The chain recombines TRBV7-8 with TRBJ1-1; 10 nucleotides align to TRBD1. The V gene's germline CDR1 is SGHVS and CDR2 FQNEAQ. V lost 5 bases to trimming and J lost 5 bases; unmatched junction nucleotides: 8. CDR3 length: 15 amino acids. For the CDR3, the DNA is TGTGCCAGCAGCAGCAGACAGGGGGCGAGTACTGAAGCTTTCTTT. This gives the protein CASSSRQGASTEAFF.

At least ten counts were recorded for this clone. The rearrangement joins TRBV5-1 to TRBJ2-7, with a tentative D call TRBD2 (5 bases). This CDR3 comprises 12 residues. V was shortened by 1 base and J by 6 bases, with 8 bases between the two germline ends. Germline-derived CDR1 and CDR2 are SGHRS and YFSETQ. CDR3 residues: CASSLLAGEQYF. CDR3 coding DNA: TGCGCCAGCAGCTTGCTGGCGGGCGAGCAGTACTTC.

A few counts support this clone. The V and J genes are TRBV10-1 and TRBJ2-3, with 7 nucleotides matching TRBD1. CDR3 length: 14 residues. V shed 6 bases and J 4 bases; nucleotides not matched to a gene: 7. Germline CDR1 is WNHNN and CDR2 is SYGVQD (reference sequence). The CDR3 loop reads CASSDRVEADTQYF. The CDR3 bases are TGCGCCAGCAGCGACAGGGTCGAAGCAGATACGCAGTATTTT.

Only a few counts were recorded for this clone. The chain joins TRBV5-1 to TRBJ2-7, with D tentatively TRBD2 (5 bases). Trimming took off 0 bases at V and 6 bases at J, with 13 bases between the two ends. This CDR3 comprises 14 residues. The germline V gene has CDR1 SGHRS and CDR2 YFSETQ. CDR3: CASSLDGGEGEQYF. The CDR3 DNA sequence: TGCGCCAGCAGCTTGGACGGAGGTGAGGGCGAGCAGTACTTC.

This clone has just a few counts. The chain recombines TRBV28 with TRBJ1-2; 8 bases line up with TRBD1. V shed 4 bases, J shed 8 bases, and the junction held 6 bases outside the gene matches. Germline V gene sequence: CDR1 MDHEN, CDR2 SYDVKM. The CDR3 runs 13 residues. CDR3 region: CASSSPGGRGYTF. The CDR3 region has the DNA TGTGCCAGCAGTTCCCCAGGGGGCCGAGGCTACACCTTC.

This chain uses TRBV18 with TRBJ1-4, with 7 bases lining up with TRBD1. This CDR3 has 16 amino acids. After removal of 4 bases from V and 6 bases from J, the junction contained 11 bases not matched to a gene. Per the germline V gene, CDR1 is KGHSH and CDR2 is LQKENI. The CDR3 loop is CASSLGPDRRDEKLFF. The CDR3 region has the DNA TGTGCCAGCTCACTGGGCCCGGACAGGAGGGATGAAAAACTGTTTTTT.

The rearrangement joins TRBV7-2 to TRBJ1-2; 9 bases align to TRBD1. The V gene end was trimmed by 5 bases and the J gene end by 4 bases; junction bases not matched to a gene: 8. CDR1 is SGHTA, CDR2 FQGNSA, per germline. The CDR3 spans 15 residues. CDR3 sequence: CASSPRQGVPYGYTF. The CDR3 bases are TGTGCCAGCAGCCCTCGACAGGGGGTTCCCTATGGCTACACCTTC.

This chain connects TRBV2 to TRBJ2-3; D remains unclear. The CDR3 contains 12 residues. The V gene's germline CDR1 is SNHLY and CDR2 FYNNEI. V was pared by 8 bases and J by 5 bases, with 11 bases between. The CDR3 region is CASLSGGDTQYF. The CDR3 nucleotides read TGTGCCAGCCTATCCGGCGGAGATACGCAGTATTTT.

The chain carries TRBV27 and TRBJ1-1; TRBD1 aligns across 10 bases. Losses at the gene ends were 5 bases for V and 5 bases for J; bases not matched to a gene: 5. The CDR3 extends over 14 amino acids. Germline lookup yields CDR1 MNHEY and CDR2 SMNVEV (reference sequence). This CDR3 is CASSPWDRGTEAFF. The CDR3, as DNA: TGTGCCAGCAGTCCGTGGGACAGGGGAACTGAAGCTTTCTTT.

This clone showed up just a few times. The rearrangement links TRBV6-5 to TRBJ1-2; 9 nucleotides line up with TRBD1. The CDR3 consists of 15 residues. Germline loops: CDR1 MNHEY, CDR2 SVGAGI. V lost 6 bases to trimming and J lost 4 bases; unmatched junction nucleotides: 9. The CDR3 reads CASSPGQGSGYGYTF. The CDR3 DNA sequence: TGTGCCAGCAGCCCCGGACAGGGGTCAGGCTATGGCTACACCTTC.

This clone was seen only a few times. This chain uses TRBV19 with TRBJ2-6; 12 bases map to TRBD1. Germline values: CDR1 LNHDA, CDR2 SQIVND (reference sequence). Trimming took 7 bases from V and 3 from J; bases not matched to a gene: 13. This CDR3 is 19 amino acids long. The CDR3 loop reads CASNPITGTGGFGANVLTF. The CDR3 DNA reads as TGTGCCAGTAACCCGATAACCGGGACAGGGGGCTTTGGGGCCAACGTCCTGACTTTC. The full variable domain, rest sourced from reference TRBV19 and TRBJ2-6, is DGGITQSPKYLFRKEGQNVTLSCEQNLNHDAMYWYRQDPGQGLRLIYYSQIVNDFQKGDIAEGYSVSREKKESFPLTVTSAQKNPTAFYLCASNPITGTGGFGANVLTFGAGSRLTVL.

The genes are TRBV6-1 and TRBJ2-5; 9 nucleotides align to TRBD1. This CDR3 comprises 14 residues. With V trimmed by 3 bases and J by 4 bases, 3 bases remained unmatched. Germline lookup yields CDR1 MNHNS and CDR2 SASEGT. This chain's CDR3 is CASSETGGVETQYF. CDR3 nucleotide sequence: TGTGCCAGCAGTGAGACAGGGGGTGTAGAGACCCAGTACTTC.

This clone showed up just a few times. This rearrangement joins TRBV9 to TRBJ2-7; 8 bases map to TRBD1. V was pared by 4 bases and J by 0 bases, with 3 bases of the junction left unmatched. The CDR3 sequence is 14 residues long. Germline V gene sequence: CDR1 SGDLS, CDR2 YYNGEE. This chain's CDR3 is CASSITGGSYEQYF. DNA of the CDR3: TGTGCCAGCAGCATCACAGGGGGCTCCTACGAGCAGTACTTC.

CDR3 sequence: CAWSVRGGETQYF. As DNA, the CDR3 is TGTGCCTGGAGTGTAAGGGGGGGAGAGACCCAGTACTTC. The chain is built from TRBV30 and TRBJ2-5; D may be TRBD2 (7 bases). In germline, CDR1 is GTSNPN, CDR2 SVGIG (reference sequence). The CDR3 has 13 residues. Trimming stripped 0 bases from V and 4 bases from J, with 9 bases between.

This clone turned up a few times. This sequence joins TRBV7-3 and TRBJ2-3, with 11 bases lining up with TRBD2. The germline CDR1 and CDR2 sequences are SGHTA and FQGTGA. CDR3 length: 16 amino acids. Germline trimming cut 5 bases from V and 6 bases from J; bases unmatched to any gene: 10. The CDR3 spells CASSPSGTSGFDTQYF. The CDR3 DNA reads as TGTGCCAGCAGCCCAAGCGGGACTAGCGGTTTTGATACGCAGTATTTT.

This clone has just one count. This chain joins TRBV5-4 and TRBJ1-4, with D unresolved. V lost 3 bases to trimming and J lost 0 bases, with 15 bases between them. Germline V gene lookup returns CDR1 SGHNT and CDR2 YYREEE (reference sequence). This CDR3 contains 17 residues. The CDR3 DNA sequence: TGTGCCAGCAGCTCCGGGTCCCAACTAGCAACTAATGAAAAACTGTTTTTT. This translates into CASSSGSQLATNEKLFF.

CDR3 nucleotides: TGTGCCAGCAGCGCCGGACAGAGCCAGAACACCGGGGAGCTGTTTTTT. It encodes CASSAGQSQNTGELFF. This rearrangement joins TRBV9 to TRBJ2-2; D might be TRBD1 (6 bases). This CDR3 comprises 16 residues. From germline, CDR1 is SGDLS and CDR2 YYNGEE. With 3 bases removed from V and 1 base from J, the gap between germline ends came to 13 bases.

The V gene is TRBV9, the J gene TRBJ2-1, with D perhaps TRBD1 (5 bases). V gave up 5 bases and J gave up 2 bases, with 8 bases separating them. The CDR3 totals 13 residues. Germline assignment: CDR1 SGDLS and CDR2 YYNGEE. The CDR3 sequence is CASSLQAYNEQFF. The CDR3 DNA sequence: TGTGCCAGCAGTCTACAGGCCTACAATGAGCAGTTCTTC.

A few counts support this clone. CDR3 protein: CASSRGTGGVDTQYF. The CDR3 DNA sequence: TGTGCCAGCAGCCGTGGGACAGGGGGGGTGGATACGCAGTATTTT. V is TRBV27 and J is TRBJ2-3; the match to TRBD1 covers 11 bases. This CDR3 is 15 amino acids long. Germline V gene data show CDR1 as MNHEY and CDR2 as SMNVEV (reference sequence). V lost 6 bases, J lost 6 bases, and 8 bases stayed unmatched.

This clone was seen at least ten times. The chain carries TRBV19 and TRBJ1-5; D is unclear. V dropped 10 bases and J dropped 2 bases, with 18 bases sitting between them. Germline CDR1 LNHDA, CDR2 SQIVND (reference sequence). The CDR3 contains 15 residues. The CDR3 spells CATELSASRNQPQHF. The CDR3 region has the DNA TGTGCCACCGAGCTTAGCGCCAGCCGCAATCAGCCCCAGCATTTT.

CDR3 bases: TGTGCCAGCAGTATTGGGACTAGCGGCTACTCCTACGAGCAGTACTTC. Its protein product is CASSIGTSGYSYEQYF. The chain employs TRBV28 and TRBJ2-5; TRBD2 matches 11 bases. The J call may not be correct, given that the DNA end is closer to TRBJ2-7. The CDR3 spans 16 residues. Germline lookup yields CDR1 MDHEN and CDR2 SYDVKM.

This clone occurred a few times. This rearrangement joins TRBV5-6 to TRBJ2-1; 11 bases match TRBD2. CDR1 is SGHDT and CDR2 is YYEEEE in the germline V gene. V trimming: 4 bases; J trimming: 4 bases; junction bases outside the gene matches: 10. The CDR3 has 17 amino acids. The CDR3 spells CASSPDVGLADYNEQFF. The CDR3, as DNA: TGTGCCAGCAGCCCGGATGTGGGACTAGCGGATTACAATGAGCAGTTCTTC.

The sample holds a few counts of this clone. The chain links TRBV5-1 to TRBJ2-2, with D hard to call. This CDR3 region has 15 residues. V shed 7 bases and J shed 0 bases, with 13 bases lying between them. Germline assignment: CDR1 SGHRS and CDR2 YFSETQ. In nucleotides, the CDR3 is TGCGCCAGCGGATGGAGCCAAACGAACACCGGGGAGCTGTTTTTT. The encoded protein is CASGWSQTNTGELFF.

The V call is TRBV2, the J call TRBJ1-2; D is perhaps TRBD1 (6 bases). Germline CDR1 SNHLY, CDR2 FYNNEI. The V end lost 2 bases, the J end lost 5 bases, and 15 bases lay between the germline ends. CDR3 length equals 15 residues. CDR3 protein: CASSESGGARYGYTF. The DNA for the CDR3 is TGTGCCAGCAGTGAATCGGGGGGGGCAAGGTATGGCTACACCTTC.